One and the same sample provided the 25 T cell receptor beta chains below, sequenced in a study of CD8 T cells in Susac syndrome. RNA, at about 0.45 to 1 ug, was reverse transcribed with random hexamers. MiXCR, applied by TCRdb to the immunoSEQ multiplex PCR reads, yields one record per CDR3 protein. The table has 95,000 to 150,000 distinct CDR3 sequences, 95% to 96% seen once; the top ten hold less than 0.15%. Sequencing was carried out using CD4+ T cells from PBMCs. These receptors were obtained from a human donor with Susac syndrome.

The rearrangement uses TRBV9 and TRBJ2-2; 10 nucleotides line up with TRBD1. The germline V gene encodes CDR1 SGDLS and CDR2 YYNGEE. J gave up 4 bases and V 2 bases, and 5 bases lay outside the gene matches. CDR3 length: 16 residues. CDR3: CASSVGTGAITGELFF. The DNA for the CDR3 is TGTGCCAGCAGCGTGGGGACAGGGGCCATCACCGGGGAGCTGTTTTTT.

CDR3: CASSLGSGSTYEQYF. The CDR3 nucleotides are TGTGCCAGCAGCTTAGGATCGGGGTCTACCTACGAGCAGTACTTC. J is TRBJ2-7 and V is TRBV7-2, with a weak D call TRBD2 (5 bases). Germline V gives CDR1 SGHTA, CDR2 FQGNSA. With 1 base removed from V and 2 bases from J, the gap between germline ends came to 12 bases. This CDR3 contains 15 residues.

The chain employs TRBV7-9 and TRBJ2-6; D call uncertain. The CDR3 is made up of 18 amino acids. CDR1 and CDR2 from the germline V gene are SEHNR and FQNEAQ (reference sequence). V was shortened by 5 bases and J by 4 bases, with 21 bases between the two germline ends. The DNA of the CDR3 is TGTGCCAGCAGCCCAATGGGTACAGAAACTCTGGGGGCCAACGTCCTGACTTTC. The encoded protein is CASSPMGTETLGANVLTF. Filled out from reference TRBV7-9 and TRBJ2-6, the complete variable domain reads DTGVSQNPRHKITKRGQNVTFRCDPISEHNRLYWYRQTLGQGPEFLTYFQNEAQLEKSRLLSDRFSAERPKGSFSTLEIQRTEQGDSAMYLCASSPMGTETLGANVLTFGAGSRLTVL.

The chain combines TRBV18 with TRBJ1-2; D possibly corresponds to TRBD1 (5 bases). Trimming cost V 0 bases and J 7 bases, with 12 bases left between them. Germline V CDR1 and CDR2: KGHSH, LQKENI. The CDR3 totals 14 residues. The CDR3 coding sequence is TGTGCCAGCTCACCACCGTCGGACAAGGGTGGCTACACCTTC. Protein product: CASSPPSDKGGYTF.

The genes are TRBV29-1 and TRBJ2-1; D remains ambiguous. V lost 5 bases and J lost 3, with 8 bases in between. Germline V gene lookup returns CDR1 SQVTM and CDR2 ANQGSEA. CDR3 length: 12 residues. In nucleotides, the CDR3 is TGCAGCGTTATAGTACTCTACAATGAGCAGTTCTTC. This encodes CSVIVLYNEQFF.

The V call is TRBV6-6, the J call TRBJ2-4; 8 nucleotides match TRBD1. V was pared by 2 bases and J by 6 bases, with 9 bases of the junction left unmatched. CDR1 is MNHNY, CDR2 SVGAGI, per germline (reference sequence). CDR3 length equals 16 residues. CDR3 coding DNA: TGTGCCAGCAGTTACCTGGCAGGGGGCAAAGGAAACATTCAGTACTTC. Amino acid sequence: CASSYLAGGKGNIQYF.

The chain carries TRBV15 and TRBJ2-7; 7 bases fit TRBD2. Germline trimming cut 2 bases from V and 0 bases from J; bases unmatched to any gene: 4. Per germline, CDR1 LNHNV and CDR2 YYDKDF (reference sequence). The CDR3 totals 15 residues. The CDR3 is CATSRTERGSYEQYF. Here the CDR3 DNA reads TGTGCCACCAGCAGAACGGAGCGGGGCTCCTACGAGCAGTACTTC.

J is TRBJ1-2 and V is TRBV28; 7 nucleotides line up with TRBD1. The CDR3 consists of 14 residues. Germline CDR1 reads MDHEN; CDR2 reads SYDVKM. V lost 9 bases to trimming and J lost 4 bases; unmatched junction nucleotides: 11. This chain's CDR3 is CASIPSDRVYGYTF. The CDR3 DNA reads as TGTGCCAGTATACCGTCCGACAGGGTCTATGGCTACACCTTC.

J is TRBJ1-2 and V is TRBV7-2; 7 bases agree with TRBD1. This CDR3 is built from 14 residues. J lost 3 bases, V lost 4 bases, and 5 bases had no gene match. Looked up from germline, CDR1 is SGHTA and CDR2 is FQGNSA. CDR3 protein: CASSSDRSYYGYTF. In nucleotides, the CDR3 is TGTGCCAGCAGCTCGGACAGGTCTTACTATGGCTACACCTTC.

This chain's CDR3 is CASSVEGLVSNEQFF. In DNA form, the CDR3 reads TGTGCCAGCAGCGTAGAGGGACTAGTTTCCAATGAGCAGTTCTTC. The chain carries TRBV9 and TRBJ2-1; 8 nucleotides align to TRBD2. The CDR3 length is 15 residues. The V gene's germline CDR1 is SGDLS and CDR2 YYNGEE. Trimming at V came to 0 bases and at J to 6 bases, leaving 5 bases not matched to a gene.

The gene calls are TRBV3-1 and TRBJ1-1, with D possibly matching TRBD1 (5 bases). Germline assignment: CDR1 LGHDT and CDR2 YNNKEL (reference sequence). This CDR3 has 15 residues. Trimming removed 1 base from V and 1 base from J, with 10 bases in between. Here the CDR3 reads CASSQAWQGNTEAFF. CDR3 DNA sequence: TGTGCCAGCAGCCAAGCGTGGCAGGGGAACACTGAAGCTTTCTTT.

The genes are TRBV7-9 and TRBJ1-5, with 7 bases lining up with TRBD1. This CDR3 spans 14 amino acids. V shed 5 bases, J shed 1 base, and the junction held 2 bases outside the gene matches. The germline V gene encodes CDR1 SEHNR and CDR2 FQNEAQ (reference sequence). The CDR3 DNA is TGTGCCAGCAGCCAGGACAGGAGCAATCAGCCCCAGCATTTT. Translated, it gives CASSQDRSNQPQHF.

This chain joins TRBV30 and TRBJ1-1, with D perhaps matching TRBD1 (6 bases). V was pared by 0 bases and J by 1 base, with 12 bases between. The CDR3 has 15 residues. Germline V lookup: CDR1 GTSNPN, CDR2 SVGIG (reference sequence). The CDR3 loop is CAWSVLRDTNTEAFF. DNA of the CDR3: TGTGCCTGGAGTGTACTACGGGACACGAACACTGAAGCTTTCTTT. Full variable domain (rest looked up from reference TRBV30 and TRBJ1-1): SQTIHQWPATLVQPVGSPLSLECTVEGTSNPNLYWYRQAAGRGLQLLFYSVGIGQISSEVPQNLSASRPQDRQFILSSKKLLLSDSGFYLCAWSVLRDTNTEAFFGQGTRLTVV.

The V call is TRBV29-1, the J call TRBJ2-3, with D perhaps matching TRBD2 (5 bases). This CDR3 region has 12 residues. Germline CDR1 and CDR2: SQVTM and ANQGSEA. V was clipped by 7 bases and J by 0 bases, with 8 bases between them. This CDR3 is CSGTSSTDTQYF. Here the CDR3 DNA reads TGCAGCGGTACTAGTAGCACAGATACGCAGTATTTT.

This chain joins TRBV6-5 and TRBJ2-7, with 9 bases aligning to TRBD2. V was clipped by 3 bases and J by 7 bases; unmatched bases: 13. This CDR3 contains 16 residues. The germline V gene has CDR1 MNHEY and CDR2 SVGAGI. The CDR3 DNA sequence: TGTGCCAGCAGTTATTTCGTGGGTAGCGGGAGCAGGGAGCAGTACTTC. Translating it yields CASSYFVGSGSREQYF.

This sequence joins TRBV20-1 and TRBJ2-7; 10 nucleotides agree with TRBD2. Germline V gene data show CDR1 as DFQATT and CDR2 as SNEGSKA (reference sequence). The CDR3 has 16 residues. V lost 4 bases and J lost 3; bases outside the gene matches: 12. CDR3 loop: CSATLGTGLALYEQYF. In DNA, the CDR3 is TGCAGTGCTACTTTAGGAACGGGACTAGCGCTCTACGAGCAGTACTTC.

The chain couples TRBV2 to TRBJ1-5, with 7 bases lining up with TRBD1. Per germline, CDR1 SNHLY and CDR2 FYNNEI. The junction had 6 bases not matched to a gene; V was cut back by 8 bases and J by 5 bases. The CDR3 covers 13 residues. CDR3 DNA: TGTGCCAGCGGACGGACAGGCTATCAGCCCCAGCATTTT. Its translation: CASGRTGYQPQHF.

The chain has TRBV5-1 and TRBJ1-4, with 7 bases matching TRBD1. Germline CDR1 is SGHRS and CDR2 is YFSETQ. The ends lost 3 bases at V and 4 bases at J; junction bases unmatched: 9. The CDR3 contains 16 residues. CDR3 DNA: TGCGCCAGCAGCTCCATATCCGGGACAGTTAATGAAAAACTGTTTTTT. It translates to CASSSISGTVNEKLFF.

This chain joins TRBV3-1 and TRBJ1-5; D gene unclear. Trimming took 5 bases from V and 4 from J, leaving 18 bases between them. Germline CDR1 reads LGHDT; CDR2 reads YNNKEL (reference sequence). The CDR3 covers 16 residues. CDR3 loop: CASSYNTPLGNQPQHF. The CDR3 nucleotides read TGTGCCAGCAGCTACAACACCCCCCTGGGGAATCAGCCCCAGCATTTT.

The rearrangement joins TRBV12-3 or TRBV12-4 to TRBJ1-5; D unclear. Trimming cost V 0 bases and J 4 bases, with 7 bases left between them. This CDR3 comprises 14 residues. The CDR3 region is CASSLADGNQPQHF. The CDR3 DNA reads TGTGCCAGCAGTTTAGCGGATGGTAATCAGCCCCAGCATTTT.

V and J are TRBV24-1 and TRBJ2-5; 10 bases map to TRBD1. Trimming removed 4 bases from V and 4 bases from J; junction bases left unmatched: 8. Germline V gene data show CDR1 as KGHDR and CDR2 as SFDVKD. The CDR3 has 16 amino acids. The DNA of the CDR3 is TGTGCCACCAGTGACCCCACTGACAGGGGGCCAGAGACCCAGTACTTC. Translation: CATSDPTDRGPETQYF.

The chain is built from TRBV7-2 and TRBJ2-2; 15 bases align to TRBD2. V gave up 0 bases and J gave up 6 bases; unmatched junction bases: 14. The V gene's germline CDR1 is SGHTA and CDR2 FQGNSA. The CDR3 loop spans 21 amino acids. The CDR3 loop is CASSLARGLAGGPSSAGELFF. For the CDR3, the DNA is TGTGCCAGCAGCTTAGCGAGGGGACTAGCGGGAGGACCGAGCTCCGCCGGGGAGCTGTTTTTT.

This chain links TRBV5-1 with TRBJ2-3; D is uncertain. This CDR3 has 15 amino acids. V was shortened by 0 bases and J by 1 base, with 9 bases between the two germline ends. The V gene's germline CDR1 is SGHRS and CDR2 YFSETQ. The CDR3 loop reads CASSLATARTDTQYF. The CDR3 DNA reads TGCGCCAGCAGCTTGGCCACGGCACGCACAGATACGCAGTATTTT. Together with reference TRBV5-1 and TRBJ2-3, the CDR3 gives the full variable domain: KAGVTQTPRYLIKTRGQQVTLSCSPISGHRSVSWYQQTPGQGLQFLFEYFSETQRNKGNFPGRFSGRQFSNSRSEMNVSTLELGDSALYLCASSLATARTDTQYFGPGTRLTVL.

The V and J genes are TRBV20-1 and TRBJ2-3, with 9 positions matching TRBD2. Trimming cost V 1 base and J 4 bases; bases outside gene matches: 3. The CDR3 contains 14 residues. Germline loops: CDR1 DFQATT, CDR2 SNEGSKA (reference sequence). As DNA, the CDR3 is TGCAGTGCTAGAGTAGCGGGAGAAGCAGATACGCAGTATTTT. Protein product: CSARVAGEADTQYF.

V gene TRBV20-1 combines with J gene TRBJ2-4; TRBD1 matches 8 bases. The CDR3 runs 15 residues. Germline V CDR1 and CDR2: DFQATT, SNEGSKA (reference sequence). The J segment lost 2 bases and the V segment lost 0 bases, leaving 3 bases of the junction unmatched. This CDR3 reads CSARDTGGPKNIQYF. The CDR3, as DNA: TGCAGTGCTAGAGATACAGGGGGACCCAAAAACATTCAGTACTTC.